One and the same sample provided the 14 T cell receptor beta chains below, sequenced in a study of CD8+CD57+ T cells in acquired aplastic anemia. By flow cytometry, patients selected for sequencing had shown an expansion of CD8+CD57+ cells. Template material for TCR beta VDJ and CDR3 profiling consisted of genomic DNA. TCRdb itself ran the reads through MiXCR, one entry per CDR3 protein. The sample holds hundreds of thousands of distinct CDR3 sequences, less than 35% seen once. Sequenced input: sorted CD4+, CD8+, or CD8+CD57+ T cells (not recorded which) from PBMCs. These receptors were taken from a human donor with aplastic anemia.

Comments on this clonotype: The conserved phenylalanine or tryptophan is not found at the CDR3 terminus, so this likely reflects a read error. The chain links TRBV19 to TRBJ1-6; TRBD1 is a possible D gene (5 bases). CDR1 and CDR2 from the germline V gene are LNHDA and SQIVND (reference sequence). The CDR3 extends over 13 amino acids. The V end lost 8 bases, the J end lost 11 bases, and 16 bases lay between the germline ends. The CDR3 region is CASALGGKPPLHL. Here the CDR3 DNA reads TGTGCCAGTGCCTTGGGGGGGAAACCACCCCTCCACCTT.

The rearrangement links TRBV6-4 to TRBJ2-7, with TRBD1 matching over 10 bases. The germline V gene encodes CDR1 MRHNA and CDR2 SNTAGT. This CDR3 is 18 amino acids long. J lost 0 bases, V lost 0 bases, and 8 bases had no gene match. CDR3: CASSDSGQGRRSSYEQYF. Written as DNA, the CDR3 is TGTGCCAGCAGTGACTCGGGACAGGGGCGAAGGAGCTCCTACGAGCAGTACTTC.

This clonotype was seen at least ten times. V is TRBV24-1 and J is TRBJ1-2; weak D call: TRBD1 (6 bases). The V gene's germline CDR1 is KGHDR and CDR2 SFDVKD. Trimming took 5 bases from V and 6 from J, leaving 15 bases between them. The CDR3 length is 14 residues. The DNA of the CDR3 is TGTGCCACCAGTGCCCCTGGGGGGGGCCATGGCTACACCTTC. Its translation is CATSAPGGGHGYTF.

This clonotype was seen at least ten times. J is TRBJ2-7 and V is TRBV20-1, with 9 bases lining up with TRBD1. The V and J ends lost 5 bases and 3 bases, in that order; junction bases with no gene match: 8. From germline, CDR1 is DFQATT and CDR2 SNEGSKA (reference sequence). CDR3 size: 14 residues. Here the CDR3 DNA reads TGCAGTGCTCTCCCGGGACAGGGCGTCTACGAGCAGTACTTC. Its protein is CSALPGQGVYEQYF.

In this sample, this clonotype turned up a few times. This rearrangement joins TRBV7-8 to TRBJ1-6, with a weak D call TRBD1 (6 bases). The CDR3 sequence is 15 residues long. CDR1 SGHVS and CDR2 FQNEAQ come from the germline V gene. V was pared by 2 bases and J by 7 bases, with 12 bases between. The CDR3 DNA is TGTGCCAGCAGCTTATTTAAAACAGGGAATTCACCCCTCCACTTT. Protein sequence: CASSLFKTGNSPLHF.

This clonotype has a count of ten or more. The chain is built from TRBV19 and TRBJ2-2; 13 bases map to TRBD2. Looked up from germline, CDR1 is LNHDA and CDR2 is SQIVND (reference sequence). Trimming took 7 bases from V and 6 from J; bases not matched to a gene: 5. This CDR3 contains 15 residues. This CDR3 reads CASITSGRASGELFF. In nucleotides, the CDR3 is TGTGCCAGTATTACTAGCGGGAGGGCCTCCGGGGAGCTGTTTTTT.

Turning to this clonotype: A read error may explain this, as a much larger clone is one base away. The chain joins TRBV24-1 to TRBJ2-1, with 9 bases that match TRBD1. V lost 4 bases and J lost 8; bases outside the gene matches: 11. Looked up from germline, CDR1 is KGHDR and CDR2 is SFDVKD. This CDR3 is built from 16 residues. The CDR3 sequence: CATSDWGQGVWDEQFF. Here the CDR3 DNA reads TGTGCCACCAGTGACTGGGGACAGGGTGTCTGGGATGAGCAGTTCTTC.

The chain joins TRBV9 to TRBJ2-5; 10 nucleotides align to TRBD1. The V gene's germline CDR1 is SGDLS and CDR2 YYNGEE. The CDR3 length is 16 residues. V gave up 2 bases and J gave up 5 bases; unmatched junction bases: 9. CDR3 nucleotide sequence: TGTGCCAGCAGCGTCTTCGACAGGGGGCGCGGTGAGACCCAGTACTTC. Its translation is CASSVFDRGRGETQYF.

This clonotype was recorded many times. The chain combines TRBV19 with TRBJ1-5; D is ambiguous. Germline CDR1 LNHDA, CDR2 SQIVND (reference sequence). Deletions cut 9 bases from V and 4 bases from J, with 16 bases between. CDR3 size: 14 residues. DNA for the CDR3: TGTGCCAGCCGAACAGAACACGGGAATCAGCCCCAGCATTTT. It is translated as CASRTEHGNQPQHF.

This clonotype was observed a few times. The chain combines TRBV20-1 with TRBJ1-4; 7 positions match TRBD1. V was pared by 6 bases and J by 4 bases, with 5 bases of the junction left unmatched. This CDR3 comprises 13 residues. Germline values: CDR1 DFQATT, CDR2 SNEGSKA (reference sequence). The CDR3 DNA reads TGCAGTGCGGGGACAGCCTTTAATGAAAAACTGTTTTTT. Its protein product is CSAGTAFNEKLFF.

The chain combines TRBV7-3 with TRBJ1-2, with D possibly matching TRBD1 (6 bases). There are 15 residues in the CDR3. V was cut by 5 bases and J by 5 bases, with 18 bases left in between. Per germline, CDR1 SGHTA and CDR2 FQGTGA. CDR3 sequence: CASSANGRGTYGYTF. The DNA for the CDR3 is TGTGCCAGCAGCGCCAACGGGAGGGGGACATATGGCTACACCTTC.

The chain links TRBV10-3 to TRBJ2-7; D is perhaps TRBD2 (6 bases). Trimming took 10 bases from V and 6 from J, leaving 22 bases between them. Germline V gene lookup returns CDR1 ENHRY and CDR2 SYGVKD. The CDR3 runs 14 residues. CDR3 residues: CASGLTGEFCEQYF. The CDR3 nucleotides are TGTGCCAGCGGCTTGACGGGGGAGTTCTGCGAGCAGTACTTC.

In this sample, this clonotype turned up many times. J is TRBJ2-3 and V is TRBV20-1; 7 bases align to TRBD2. Germline V CDR1 and CDR2: DFQATT, SNEGSKA (reference sequence). The ends lost 6 bases at V and 2 bases at J; junction bases unmatched: 8. The CDR3 has 14 residues. The CDR3 protein is CSATLADPTDTQYF. The CDR3 DNA sequence: TGCAGTGCCACCCTAGCGGATCCCACAGATACGCAGTATTTT.

The genes are TRBV24-1 and TRBJ1-2; 7 nucleotides match TRBD1. The junction had 11 bases not matched to a gene; V was cut back by 1 base and J by 4 bases. Germline CDR1 is KGHDR and CDR2 is SFDVKD. This CDR3 region has 17 residues. The DNA for the CDR3 is TGTGCCACCAGTGATTTAAGGGGGGCAGGGGACAGCTATGGCTACACCTTC. Its translation: CATSDLRGAGDSYGYTF.